Reported below is one T cell receptor (beta chain). This record belongs to a study of shared clonotypes between healthy human individuals. Measured with immunoSEQ multiplex PCR; TCRdb has only the in-frame clones, and not every one. This table holds a few million clones, approximately 96% found once. The CDR3 covers 10 residues. The ends lost 7 bases at V and 14 bases at J; junction bases unmatched: 5. CDR1 is MNHNS and CDR2 is SASEGT in the germline V gene. This sequence joins TRBV6-1 and TRBJ1-3; 7 nucleotides align to TRBD1. The TCR was taken from a man aged 18-30 years in good health. Input material: naive CD4+ T cells sorted from blood. The sample's subset: CD45RA+ positively selected. CDR3 loop: CASKGQVVYF. The CDR3 DNA reads as TGTGCCAGCAAAGGACAGGTGGTATATTTT.